A selection of T cell receptor beta chains follows, all from one sample in a study of blood T cell repertoires in COVID-19. TCRdb's copy holds only in-frame clones and misses some; the assay was immunoSEQ multiplex PCR. Among some 230,000 clones listed, about 86% were seen once. Sequencing was performed on peripheral blood. These receptors were obtained from a woman in her fifties or sixties with COVID-19, enrolled during active disease. Both conserved end residues are part of each CDR3. The D gene is left open where the match is weak. Expanded clones get a size class; other rows say once, few or many, or leave the size out.

j_call: TRBJ2-3
v_call: TRBV7-3
d_call: -
clone_size: -
cdr3_nt: TGTGCCAGCAGCTTAGGGCGCACAGATACGCAGTATTTT
cdr3_aa: CASSLGRTDTQYF

j_call: TRBJ2-2
v_call: TRBV4-1
d_call: -
clone_size: many
cdr3_nt: TGCGCCAGCAGTCGACAGGGCGGGGCCGGGGAGCTGTTTTTT
cdr3_aa: CASSRQGGAGELFF

j_call: TRBJ2-7
v_call: TRBV5-1
d_call: TRBD1
clone_size: -
cdr3_nt: TGCGCCAGCAGGACAGGGAATGGTTACGAGCAGTACTTC
cdr3_aa: CASRTGNGYEQYF

j_call: TRBJ1-1
v_call: TRBV7-2
d_call: TRBD1
clone_size: -
cdr3_nt: TGTGCCAGCAGCTTTGGGACAGCGATGAACACTGAAGCTTTCTTT
cdr3_aa: CASSFGTAMNTEAFF

j_call: TRBJ1-1
v_call: TRBV9
d_call: -
clone_size: -
cdr3_nt: TGTGCCAGCAGCGTAGCTGGAGGATCGACTGAAGCTTTCTTT
cdr3_aa: CASSVAGGSTEAFF

j_call: TRBJ2-2
v_call: TRBV18
d_call: TRBD1
clone_size: -
cdr3_nt: TGTGCCAGCTCACCTAATGGACAGGCCCTCACCGGGGAGCTGTTTTTT
cdr3_aa: CASSPNGQALTGELFF

j_call: TRBJ1-5
v_call: TRBV28
d_call: -
clone_size: -
cdr3_nt: TGTGCCAGCAGTTTAGCAAGCCTAAATCAGCCCCAGCATTTT
cdr3_aa: CASSLASLNQPQHF

j_call: TRBJ2-3
v_call: TRBV3-1/TRBV3-2
d_call: TRBD2
clone_size: -
cdr3_nt: TGTGCCAGCAAGGAGGCTAGCGGGGTAGATACGCAGTATTTT
cdr3_aa: CASKEASGVDTQYF

j_call: TRBJ1-2
v_call: TRBV15
d_call: -
clone_size: once
cdr3_nt: TGTGCCACCAGCAGAGATGGACCAGGGAAGGATGGCTACACCTTC
cdr3_aa: CATSRDGPGKDGYTF

j_call: TRBJ2-1
v_call: TRBV11-3
d_call: TRBD2
clone_size: -
cdr3_nt: TGTGCCAGCAGTTCCGGGACTAGGGGGGACGATGAGCAGTTCTTC
cdr3_aa: CASSSGTRGDDEQFF

j_call: TRBJ2-5
v_call: TRBV2
d_call: TRBD2
clone_size: -
cdr3_nt: TGTGCCAGCATTGGAGGGCTAGCGGGGGGGAAAGAGACCCAGTACTTC
cdr3_aa: CASIGGLAGGKETQYF

j_call: TRBJ2-5
v_call: TRBV2
d_call: -
clone_size: -
cdr3_nt: TGTGCCAGCAATGACGGAGGGGTGAAGACCCAGTACTTC
cdr3_aa: CASNDGGVKTQYF

j_call: TRBJ2-1
v_call: TRBV19
d_call: -
clone_size: -
cdr3_nt: TGTGCCAGTAGTATAGATCCCAGGGGCTACAATGAGCAGTTCTTC
cdr3_aa: CASSIDPRGYNEQFF

j_call: TRBJ1-1
v_call: TRBV4-1
d_call: -
clone_size: -
cdr3_nt: TGCGCCAGCAGCCAAGACTATGAGGCTTTCTTT
cdr3_aa: CASSQDYEAFF

j_call: TRBJ1-5
v_call: TRBV24-1
d_call: -
clone_size: few
cdr3_nt: TGTGCCACCAGCGGACAGTACAATCAGCCCCAGCATTTT
cdr3_aa: CATSGQYNQPQHF

j_call: TRBJ1-6
v_call: TRBV11-2
d_call: -
clone_size: -
cdr3_nt: TGTGCCAGCAGCGTCCTTTCAGTGAATTCACCCCTCCACTTT
cdr3_aa: CASSVLSVNSPLHF

j_call: TRBJ1-6
v_call: TRBV5-1
d_call: -
clone_size: -
cdr3_nt: TGCGCCAGCAGCCTACCAAAGGACAGATCCTCCTATAATTCACCCCTCCACTTT
cdr3_aa: CASSLPKDRSSYNSPLHF

j_call: TRBJ2-3
v_call: TRBV2
d_call: -
clone_size: -
cdr3_nt: TGTGCCAGCAGTTCGACAGTCACAGATACGCAGTATTTT
cdr3_aa: CASSSTVTDTQYF

j_call: TRBJ1-1
v_call: TRBV7-3
d_call: -
clone_size: -
cdr3_nt: TGTGCCAGCAGCTTAAAGCGGGGGGCTGAAGCTTTCTTT
cdr3_aa: CASSLKRGAEAFF

j_call: TRBJ1-5
v_call: TRBV30
d_call: TRBD1
clone_size: -
cdr3_nt: TGTGCCTGGAGTAGAAGGACAGGAGGAAATCAGCCCCAGCATTTT
cdr3_aa: CAWSRRTGGNQPQHF

j_call: TRBJ2-7
v_call: TRBV11-1
d_call: -
clone_size: -
cdr3_nt: TGTGCCAGCAGCTTAGACCGGGTCCACGAGCAGTACTTC
cdr3_aa: CASSLDRVHEQYF

j_call: TRBJ1-2
v_call: TRBV11-2
d_call: -
clone_size: -
cdr3_nt: TGTGCCAGCAGCCACCGGGGTGTAGGCTATGGCTACACCTTC
cdr3_aa: CASSHRGVGYGYTF

j_call: TRBJ1-1
v_call: TRBV2
d_call: -
clone_size: -
cdr3_nt: TGTGCCAGCAGCCAGGGGAACACTGAAGCTTTCTTT
cdr3_aa: CASSQGNTEAFF

j_call: TRBJ1-2
v_call: TRBV4-3
d_call: TRBD1
clone_size: -
cdr3_nt: TGCGCCAGCAGCCAAGCCTCGGGACAGGGGCATGGCTACACCTTC
cdr3_aa: CASSQASGQGHGYTF

j_call: TRBJ2-3
v_call: TRBV7-2
d_call: TRBD2
clone_size: -
cdr3_nt: TGTGCCAGCAGCACTACTCGACTAGCGGGGGGGCAGGGTACGCAGTATTTT
cdr3_aa: CASSTTRLAGGQGTQYF